The present T cell receptor beta chain was sequenced within a study of T cells after yellow fever vaccination. Points from the study as a whole: Clonotypes appearing in both CD4 and CD8 compartments existed, and their share was small. Peaking on day 5 versus 15, the secondary response was faster but weaker.

TCRdb independently ran MiXCR on the 5' RACE reads; one entry per CDR3 protein. The table records 300,000 to 400,000 distinct CDR3 sequences, 8.7% of them present only once. As for this clonotype: Its antigen is currently unknown.

The material sequenced was PBMCs, taken on the day of the first yellow fever vaccination. The sequence was collected from a young man who received the YFV17D yellow fever vaccine.

In nucleotides, the CDR3 is TGCAGCGTTGAAAGGCAGACAGATACGCAGTATTTT. It translates to CSVERQTDTQYF. The chain is built from TRBV29-1 and TRBJ2-3; no clear D. V was pared by 2 bases and J by 3 bases, with 6 bases between. Per germline, CDR1 SQVTM and CDR2 ANQGSEA. This CDR3 has 12 residues.